This T cell receptor (beta chain) emerged from a study of blood T cell repertoires in COVID-19. As for the study in general: Material from acute and convalescent COVID-19 was sourced from the United States, Italy and Spain.

Measured with immunoSEQ multiplex PCR; TCRdb has only the in-frame clones, and not every one. Of around 230,000 clones listed, around 83% are singletons. The CDR3 covers 16 residues. V dropped 1 base and J dropped 3; count of bases not matched to a gene: 5. CDR1 MNHEY and CDR2 SVGAGI come from the germline V gene. This chain uses TRBV6-5 with TRBJ2-3; the match to TRBD1 covers 9 bases. The sequenced material came from peripheral blood. The origin of this receptor is a woman aged 55-75 years with active or convalescent COVID-19. The DNA for the CDR3 is TGTGCCAGCAGTTACTTACAGGGGGCCACGACAGATACGCAGTATTTT. This encodes CASSYLQGATTDTQYF.